Reported below is one TCR beta chain. Antigen specificity is unknown. The data belong to a study of the immune and genomic landscape of osteosarcoma. Turning to the study itself: Poor-risk disease predominated: approximately 73% unfavorable response, about 62% deceased.

Regarding the study as a whole: A single dominant hyperexpanded clone appeared in roughly 5 cases, each with <100 clonotypes.

Profiling relied on immunoSEQ multiplex PCR, and the TCRdb table lists in-frame clones only, not all of them. This table has roughly 1,400 clones, 73% appearing once. V lost 3 bases to trimming and J lost 8 bases, with 14 bases between them. Germline V gene lookup returns CDR1 KGHSH and CDR2 LQKENI. The CDR3 loop spans 14 amino acids. Primary, local recurrence and metastasis osteosarcoma tumors were taken after treatment from poor-prognosis patients. This clonotype was sampled from a woman younger than 45 with osteosarcoma. Sequencing was carried out using metastatic tumor tissue from the lung. J is TRBJ2-1 and V is TRBV18; D is tentatively TRBD1 or TRBD2 (5 bases each). The CDR3 loop is CASSPRDLQDEQFF. The CDR3 DNA reads as TGTGCCAGCTCACCCCGGGACCTACAGGATGAGCAGTTCTTC.